This TCR beta chain was obtained from a study of technical replicates of blood from a few donors. TCRdb's copy holds only in-frame clones and misses some; the assay was immunoSEQ multiplex PCR. The table includes some 57,000 clones, 95% to 98% detected once. The sample taken for sequencing was T cells isolated from PBMCs. The TCR originated in a human donor in good health.

CDR3 residues: CASSAHTYYEQYF. DNA of the CDR3: TGTGCCAGTAGTGCCCACACGTACTACGAGCAGTACTTC. V gene TRBV19 combines with J gene TRBJ2-7; D gene uncertain. CDR1 LNHDA and CDR2 SQIVND come from the germline V gene (reference sequence). Trimming cost V 5 bases and J 3 bases, with 11 bases left between them. The CDR3 runs 13 residues.